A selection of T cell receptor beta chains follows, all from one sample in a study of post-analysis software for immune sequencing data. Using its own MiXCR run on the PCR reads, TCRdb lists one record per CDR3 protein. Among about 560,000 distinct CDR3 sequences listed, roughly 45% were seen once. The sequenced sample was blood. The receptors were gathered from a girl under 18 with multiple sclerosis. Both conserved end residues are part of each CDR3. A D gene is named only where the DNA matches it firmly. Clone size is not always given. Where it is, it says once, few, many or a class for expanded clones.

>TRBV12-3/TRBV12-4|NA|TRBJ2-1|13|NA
CALRGAGYNEQFF
TGTGCCCTGCGGGGAGCAGGATACAATGAGCAGTTCTTC
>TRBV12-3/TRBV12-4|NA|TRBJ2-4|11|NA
CASSLMAFQYF
TGTGCCAGCAGTTTAATGGCCTTTCAGTACTTC
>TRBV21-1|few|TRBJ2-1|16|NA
CASSIPAGGPDNEQFF
TGTGCCAGCAGCATCCCTGCGGGGGGTCCTGACAATGAGCAGTTCTTC
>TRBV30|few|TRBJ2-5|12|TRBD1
CAWSVETGDQYF
TGTGCCTGGAGTGTAGAGACAGGGGATCAGTACTTC
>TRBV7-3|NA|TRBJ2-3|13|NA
CASMRGPTDTQYF
TGTGCCAGCATGCGGGGGCCCACAGATACGCAGTATTTT
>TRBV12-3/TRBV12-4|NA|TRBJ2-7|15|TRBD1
CASSLGGTGYYEQYF
TGTGCCAGCAGTTTAGGGGGGACAGGGTACTACGAGCAGTACTTC
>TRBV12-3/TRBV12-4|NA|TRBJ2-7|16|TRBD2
CASSGRLAGAPYEQYF
TGTGCCAGCAGTGGCCGACTAGCGGGAGCCCCCTACGAGCAGTACTTC
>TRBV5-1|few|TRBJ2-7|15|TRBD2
CASSRGLAEFYEQYF
TGCGCCAGCAGCCGCGGACTAGCGGAGTTCTACGAGCAGTACTTC
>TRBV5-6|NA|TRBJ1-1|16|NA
CASSLPGGAVNTEAFF
TGTGCCAGCAGCCTCCCCGGGGGCGCGGTGAACACTGAAGCTTTCTTT
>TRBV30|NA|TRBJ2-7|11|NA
CAWSRRDEQYF
TGTGCCTGGAGTAGGCGGGACGAGCAGTACTTC
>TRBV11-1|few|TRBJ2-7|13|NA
CASSLDIFYEQYF
TGTGCCAGCAGCTTAGACATTTTCTACGAGCAGTACTTC
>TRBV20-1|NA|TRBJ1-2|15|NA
CSARDISTLDYGYTF
TGCAGTGCTAGAGATATCAGCACCCTTGACTATGGCTACACCTTC
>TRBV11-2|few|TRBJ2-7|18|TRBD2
CASSLSPGLAVPSYEQYF
TGTGCCAGCAGCTTATCCCCCGGGCTAGCGGTTCCCTCCTACGAGCAGTACTTC
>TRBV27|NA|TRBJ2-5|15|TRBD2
CASGPGLARQETQYF
TGTGCCAGCGGGCCGGGACTAGCCCGGCAAGAGACCCAGTACTTC
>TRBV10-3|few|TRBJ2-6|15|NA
CAIREGVSGANVLTF
TGTGCCATCAGAGAAGGGGTCTCTGGGGCCAACGTCCTGACTTTC
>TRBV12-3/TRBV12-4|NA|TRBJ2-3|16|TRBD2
CASSLAPSGGTDTQYF
TGTGCCAGCAGTTTAGCGCCCAGCGGGGGCACAGATACGCAGTATTTT
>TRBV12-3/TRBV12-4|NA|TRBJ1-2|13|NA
CASSRGTPGGYTF
TGTGCCAGCAGTCGCGGGACACCCGGTGGCTACACCTTC
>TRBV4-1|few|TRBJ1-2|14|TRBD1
CASSQDRDRYGYTF
TGCGCCAGCAGCCAGGACAGGGATCGCTATGGCTACACCTTC
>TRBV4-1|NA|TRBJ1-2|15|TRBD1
CASSHYGTGVYGYTF
TGCGCCAGCAGCCATTACGGGACAGGGGTTTATGGCTACACCTTC
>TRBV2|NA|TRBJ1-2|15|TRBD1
CASRDDRGEIYGYTF
TGTGCCAGCAGGGATGACAGGGGCGAAATCTATGGCTACACCTTC
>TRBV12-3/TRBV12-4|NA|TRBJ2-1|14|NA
CSVGGWDAYNEQFF
TGTTCGGTTGGGGGGTGGGACGCCTACAATGAGCAGTTCTTC
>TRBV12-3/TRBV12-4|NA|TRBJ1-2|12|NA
CATATGNYGYTF
TGTGCCACTGCGACGGGGAACTATGGCTACACCTTC
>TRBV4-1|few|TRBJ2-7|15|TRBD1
CASSQVRDSRYEQYF
TGCGCCAGCAGCCAGGTCCGGGACAGTCGCTACGAGCAGTACTTC
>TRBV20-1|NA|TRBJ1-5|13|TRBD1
CSATRDRNQPQHF
TGCAGTGCTACCCGGGACAGAAATCAGCCCCAGCATTTT